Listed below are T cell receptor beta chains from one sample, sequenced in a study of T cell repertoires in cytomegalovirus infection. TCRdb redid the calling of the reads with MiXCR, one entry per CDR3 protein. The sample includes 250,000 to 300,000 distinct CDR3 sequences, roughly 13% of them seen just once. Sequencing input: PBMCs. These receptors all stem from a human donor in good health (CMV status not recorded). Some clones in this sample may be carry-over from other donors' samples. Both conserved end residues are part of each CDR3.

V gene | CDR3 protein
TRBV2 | CASSAALTYGYTF
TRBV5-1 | CASSFSSLRDSLREQYF
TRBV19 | CASSIKGYYGYTF
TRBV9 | CASGSASLSTDTQYF
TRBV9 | CASSTRQGNQETQYF
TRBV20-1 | CSARDRGLGSEKLFF
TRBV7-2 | CASSSDRVQPQHF
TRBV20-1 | CSARAGGPLGEQYF
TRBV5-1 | CASSLVGGGANEQFF
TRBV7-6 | CASSHLEGRGFTGELFF
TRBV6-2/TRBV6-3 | CAGGLVRGELFF
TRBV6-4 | CASSDGGGSTDTQYF
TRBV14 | CASSLRSGGQGTEAFF
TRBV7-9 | CASSSTSGANVLTF
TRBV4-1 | CASSQEGAGGEQFF
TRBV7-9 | CASSLRDGDSYEQYF
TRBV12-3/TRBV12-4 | CASSPAGARIGELFF
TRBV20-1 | CSASEGGDYGYTF
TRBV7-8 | CASSFKTGTDRSGYTF
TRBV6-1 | CASSEARGIGQPQHF
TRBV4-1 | CASSQDTGGTQATGELFF
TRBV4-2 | CASSRSGSSQGNEQFF
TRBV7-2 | CASSRGGFETQYF
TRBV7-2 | CASSSPGQGAWEKLFF
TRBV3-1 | CASSLGGGAKSDTQYF
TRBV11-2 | CASSSGLAGSGNEQFF
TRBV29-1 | CSVAQSLNSNQPQHF
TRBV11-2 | CASSDLGRRTDTQYF
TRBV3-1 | CASSQAGNTIYF
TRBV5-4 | CASSQWDRAGYGYTF
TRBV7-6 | CASSSDRVETQYF
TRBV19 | CASSNWEIAGGSYNEQFF
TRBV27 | CASSSLGLEETQYF
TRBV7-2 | CASSLRGTGTGELFF
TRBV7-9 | CASSYATGAPTDTQYF
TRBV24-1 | CATSEQGYEQYF
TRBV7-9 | CASIGGLGANVLTF
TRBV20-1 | CSADTSKTTYEQYF
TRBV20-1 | CSARGVWDTEAFF
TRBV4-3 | CASSQDSVMNTEAFF
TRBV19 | CASSLVGSGRVNNEQFF
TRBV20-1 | CSARVMGTGDNQPQHF
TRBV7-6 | CASSGSDGENEKLFF
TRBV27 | CASSFRLGNTEAFF
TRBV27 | CASSFFRASSYNEQFF